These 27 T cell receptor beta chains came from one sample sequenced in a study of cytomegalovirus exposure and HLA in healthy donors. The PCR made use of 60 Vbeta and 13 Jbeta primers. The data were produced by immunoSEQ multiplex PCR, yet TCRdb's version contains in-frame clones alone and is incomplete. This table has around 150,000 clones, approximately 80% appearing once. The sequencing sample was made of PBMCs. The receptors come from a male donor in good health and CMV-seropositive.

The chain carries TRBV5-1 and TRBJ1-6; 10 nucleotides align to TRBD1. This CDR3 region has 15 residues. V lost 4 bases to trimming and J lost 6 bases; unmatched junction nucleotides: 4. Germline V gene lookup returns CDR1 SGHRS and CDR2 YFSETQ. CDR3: CASSPGTGVNSPLHF. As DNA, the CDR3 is TGCGCCAGCAGCCCCGGGACAGGGGTTAATTCACCCCTCCACTTT. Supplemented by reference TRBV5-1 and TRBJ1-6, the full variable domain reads KAGVTQTPRYLIKTRGQQVTLSCSPISGHRSVSWYQQTPGQGLQFLFEYFSETQRNKGNFPGRFSGRQFSNSRSEMNVSTLELGDSALYLCASSPGTGVNSPLHFGNGTRLTVT.

The CDR3 DNA is TGCGCCAGCAGGAACTTAGCGGGGGAGACCCAGTACTTC. It is translated as CASRNLAGETQYF. This chain links TRBV5-1 with TRBJ2-5, with 8 positions matching TRBD2. V lost 5 bases to trimming and J lost 5 bases; unmatched junction nucleotides: 5. Germline CDR1 SGHRS, CDR2 YFSETQ. The CDR3 totals 13 residues.

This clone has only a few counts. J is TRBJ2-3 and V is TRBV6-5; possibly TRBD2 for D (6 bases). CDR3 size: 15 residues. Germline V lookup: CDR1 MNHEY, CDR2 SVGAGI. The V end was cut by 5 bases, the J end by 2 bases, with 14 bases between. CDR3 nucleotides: TGTGCCAGCAGTAAACTAGCTACCCTCACAGATACGCAGTATTTT. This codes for CASSKLATLTDTQYF.

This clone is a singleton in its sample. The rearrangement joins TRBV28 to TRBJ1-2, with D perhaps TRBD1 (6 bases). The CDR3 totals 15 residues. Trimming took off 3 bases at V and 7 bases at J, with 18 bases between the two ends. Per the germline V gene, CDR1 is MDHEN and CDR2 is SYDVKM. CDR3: CASSFAGALSIGYTF. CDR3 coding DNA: TGTGCCAGCAGTTTCGCAGGGGCCCTATCTATTGGCTACACCTTC.

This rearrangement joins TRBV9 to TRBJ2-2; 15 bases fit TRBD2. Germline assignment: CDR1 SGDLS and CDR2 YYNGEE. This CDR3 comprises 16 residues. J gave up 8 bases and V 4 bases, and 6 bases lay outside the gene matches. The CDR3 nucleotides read TGTGCCAGCAGCATCGGGACTAGCGGGGGGTGGGGGGAGCTGTTTTTT. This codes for CASSIGTSGGWGELFF.

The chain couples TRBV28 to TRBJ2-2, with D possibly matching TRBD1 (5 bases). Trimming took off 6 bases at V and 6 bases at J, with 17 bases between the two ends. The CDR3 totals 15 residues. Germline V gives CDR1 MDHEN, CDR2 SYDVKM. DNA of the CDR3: TGTGCCAGCAGAGGGTCGCAGGGAAGGTCCGGGGAGCTGTTTTTT. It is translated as CASRGSQGRSGELFF.

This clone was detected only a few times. As DNA, the CDR3 is TGTGCCAGCAGTTCCGGGACAGGGAATAACTATGGCTACACCTTC. Translating it yields CASSSGTGNNYGYTF. This chain links TRBV5-6 with TRBJ1-2; 9 nucleotides line up with TRBD1. Germline V gene data show CDR1 as SGHDT and CDR2 as YYEEEE. Trimming took 5 bases from V and 1 from J; bases not matched to a gene: 6. This CDR3 is built from 15 residues.

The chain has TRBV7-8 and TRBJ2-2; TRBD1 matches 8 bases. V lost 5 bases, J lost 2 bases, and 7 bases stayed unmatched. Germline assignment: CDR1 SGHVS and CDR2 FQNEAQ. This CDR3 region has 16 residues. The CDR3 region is CASSPRGRTNTGELFF. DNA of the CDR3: TGTGCCAGCAGCCCCAGGGGGCGCACAAACACCGGGGAGCTGTTTTTT.

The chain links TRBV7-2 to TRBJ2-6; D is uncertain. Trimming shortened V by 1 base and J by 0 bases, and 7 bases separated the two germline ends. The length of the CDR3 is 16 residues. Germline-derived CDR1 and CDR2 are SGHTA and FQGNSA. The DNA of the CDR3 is TGTGCCAGCAGCTTAGGAGGTTTCTCTGGGGCCAACGTCCTGACTTTC. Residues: CASSLGGFSGANVLTF.

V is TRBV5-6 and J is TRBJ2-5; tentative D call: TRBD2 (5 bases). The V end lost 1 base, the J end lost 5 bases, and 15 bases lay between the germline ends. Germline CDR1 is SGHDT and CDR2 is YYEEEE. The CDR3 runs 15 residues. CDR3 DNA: TGTGCCAGCAGCTTGTTGGCGGGCAGAACGGAGACCCAGTACTTC. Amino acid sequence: CASSLLAGRTETQYF. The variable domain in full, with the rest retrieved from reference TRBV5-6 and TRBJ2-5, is DAGVTQSPTHLIKTRGQQVTLRCSPKSGHDTVSWYQQALGQGPQFIFQYYEEEERQRGNFPDRFSGHQFPNYSSELNVNALLLGDSALYLCASSLLAGRTETQYFGPGTRLLVL.

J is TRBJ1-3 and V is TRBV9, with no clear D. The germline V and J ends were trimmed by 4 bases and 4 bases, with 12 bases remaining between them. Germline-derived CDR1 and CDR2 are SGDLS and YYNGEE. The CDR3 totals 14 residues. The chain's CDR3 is CASSPRVDGNTIYF. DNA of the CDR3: TGTGCCAGCAGCCCCCGGGTCGACGGAAACACCATATATTTT.

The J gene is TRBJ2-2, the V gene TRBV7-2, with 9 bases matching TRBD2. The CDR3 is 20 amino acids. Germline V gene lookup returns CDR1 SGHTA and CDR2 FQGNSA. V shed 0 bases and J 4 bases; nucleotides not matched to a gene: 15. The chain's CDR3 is CASSLALGGSGGRGTGELFF. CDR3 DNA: TGTGCCAGCAGCTTAGCCCTTGGTGGAAGCGGGGGGCGGGGCACCGGGGAGCTGTTTTTT. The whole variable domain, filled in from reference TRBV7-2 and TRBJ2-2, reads GAGVSQSPSNKVTEKGKDVELRCDPISGHTALYWYRQSLGQGLEFLIYFQGNSAPDKSGLPSDRFSAERTGGSVSTLTIQRTQQEDSAVYLCASSLALGGSGGRGTGELFFGEGSRLTVL.

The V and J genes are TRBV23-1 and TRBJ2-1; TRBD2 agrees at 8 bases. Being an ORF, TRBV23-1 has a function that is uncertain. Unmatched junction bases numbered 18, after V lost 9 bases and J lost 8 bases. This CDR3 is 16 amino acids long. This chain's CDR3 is CARPRSQVSGIHEQFF. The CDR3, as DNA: TGCGCCAGACCCCGGTCCCAAGTTAGCGGGATTCATGAGCAGTTCTTC.

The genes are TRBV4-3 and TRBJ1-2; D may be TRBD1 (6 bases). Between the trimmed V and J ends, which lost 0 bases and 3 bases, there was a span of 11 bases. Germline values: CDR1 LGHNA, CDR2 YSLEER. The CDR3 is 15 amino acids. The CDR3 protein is CASSQEWGHDYGYTF. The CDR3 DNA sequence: TGCGCCAGCAGCCAAGAGTGGGGGCACGACTATGGCTACACCTTC.

Written as DNA, the CDR3 is TGCGCCAGCAGCCAAGCCCGATCGACAGGGAGCGAGCAGTACTTC. Translated, it gives CASSQARSTGSEQYF. The chain carries TRBV4-3 and TRBJ2-7; 7 bases match TRBD1. From germline, CDR1 is LGHNA and CDR2 YSLEER. The CDR3 runs 15 residues. After removal of 1 base from V and 6 bases from J, the junction contained 9 bases not matched to a gene.

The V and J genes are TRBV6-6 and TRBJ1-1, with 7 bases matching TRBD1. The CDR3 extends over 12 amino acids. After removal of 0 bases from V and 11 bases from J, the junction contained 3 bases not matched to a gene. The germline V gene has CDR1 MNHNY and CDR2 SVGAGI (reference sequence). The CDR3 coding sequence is TGTGCCAGCAGTTACTCAGGGGACAGTGCTTTCTTT. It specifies CASSYSGDSAFF.

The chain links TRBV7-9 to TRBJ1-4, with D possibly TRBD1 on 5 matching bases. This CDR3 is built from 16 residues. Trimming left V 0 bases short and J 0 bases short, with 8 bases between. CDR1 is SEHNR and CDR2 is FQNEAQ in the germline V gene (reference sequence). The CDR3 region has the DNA TGTGCCAGCAGCTTAGCAGGGGCCGCAACTAATGAAAAACTGTTTTTT. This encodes CASSLAGAATNEKLFF.

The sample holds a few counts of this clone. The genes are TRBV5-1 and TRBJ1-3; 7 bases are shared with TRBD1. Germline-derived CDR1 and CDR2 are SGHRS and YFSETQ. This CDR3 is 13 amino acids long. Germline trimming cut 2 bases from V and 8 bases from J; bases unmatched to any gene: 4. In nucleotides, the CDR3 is TGCGCCAGCAGCTTCACAGGGGAAGACACCATATATTTT. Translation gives CASSFTGEDTIYF.

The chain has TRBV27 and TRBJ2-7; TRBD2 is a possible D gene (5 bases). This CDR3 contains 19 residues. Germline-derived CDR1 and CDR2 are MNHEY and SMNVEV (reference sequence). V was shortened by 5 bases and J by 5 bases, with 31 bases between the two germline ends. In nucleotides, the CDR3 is TGTGCCAGCAGTCGCTATTCCTTGGGCCCCAAAGCGGTCGGGGACGAGCAGTACTTC. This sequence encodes CASSRYSLGPKAVGDEQYF.

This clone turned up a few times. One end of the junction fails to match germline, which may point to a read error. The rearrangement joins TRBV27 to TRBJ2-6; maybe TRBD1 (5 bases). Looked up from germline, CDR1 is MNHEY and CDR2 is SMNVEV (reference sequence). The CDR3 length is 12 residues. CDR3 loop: CASTSGANGLTF. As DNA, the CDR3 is TGTGCCAGCACCTCTGGGGCCAACGGCCTGACTTTC.

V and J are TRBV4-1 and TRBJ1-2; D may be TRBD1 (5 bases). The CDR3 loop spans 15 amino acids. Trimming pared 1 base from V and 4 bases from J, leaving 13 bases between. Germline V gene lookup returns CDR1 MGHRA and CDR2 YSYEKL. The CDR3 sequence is CASSQVRGTAYGYTF. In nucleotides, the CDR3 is TGCGCCAGCAGCCAAGTACGCGGGACCGCCTATGGCTACACCTTC.

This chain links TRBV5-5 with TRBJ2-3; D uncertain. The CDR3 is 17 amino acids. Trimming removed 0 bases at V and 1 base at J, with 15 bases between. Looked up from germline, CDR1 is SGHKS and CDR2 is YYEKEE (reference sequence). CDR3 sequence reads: CASSLGWAGRRTDTQYF. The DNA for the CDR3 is TGTGCCAGCAGCTTGGGTTGGGCAGGTCGACGCACAGATACGCAGTATTTT. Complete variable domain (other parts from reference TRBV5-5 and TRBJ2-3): DAGVTQSPTHLIKTRGQQVTLRCSPISGHKSVSWYQQVLGQGPQFIFQYYEKEERGRGNFPDRFSARQFPNYSSELNVNALLLGDSALYLCASSLGWAGRRTDTQYFGPGTRLTVL.

The CDR3 region is CAWSVVAGTPYEQYF. For the CDR3, the DNA is TGTGCCTGGAGTGTAGTAGCGGGGACCCCCTACGAGCAGTACTTC. V gene TRBV30 combines with J gene TRBJ2-7; 8 bases are shared with TRBD2. CDR3 size: 15 residues. The trim removed 0 bases at V and 2 bases at J, leaving 6 bases unmatched. From germline, CDR1 is GTSNPN and CDR2 SVGIG (reference sequence).

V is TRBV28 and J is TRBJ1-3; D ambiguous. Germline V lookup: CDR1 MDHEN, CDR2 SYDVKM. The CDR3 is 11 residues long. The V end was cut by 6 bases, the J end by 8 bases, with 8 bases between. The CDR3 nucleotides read TGTGCCAGCAGGGAGGAGGACACCATATATTTT. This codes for CASREEDTIYF.

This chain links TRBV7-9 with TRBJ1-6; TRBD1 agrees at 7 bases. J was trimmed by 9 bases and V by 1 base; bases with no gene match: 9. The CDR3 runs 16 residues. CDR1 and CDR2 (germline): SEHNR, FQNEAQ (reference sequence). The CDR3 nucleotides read TGTGCCAGCAGCTTAGGTCATCAGGGGGTGAGTTCACCCCTCCACTTT. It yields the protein CASSLGHQGVSSPLHF.

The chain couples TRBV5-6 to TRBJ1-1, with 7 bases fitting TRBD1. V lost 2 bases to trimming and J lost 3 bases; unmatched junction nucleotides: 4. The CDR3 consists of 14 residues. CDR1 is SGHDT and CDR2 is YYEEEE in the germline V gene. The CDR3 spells CASSFQGVYTEAFF. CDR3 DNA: TGTGCCAGCAGCTTCCAGGGGGTATACACTGAAGCTTTCTTT. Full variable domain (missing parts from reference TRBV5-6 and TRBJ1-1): DAGVTQSPTHLIKTRGQQVTLRCSPKSGHDTVSWYQQALGQGPQFIFQYYEEEERQRGNFPDRFSGHQFPNYSSELNVNALLLGDSALYLCASSFQGVYTEAFFGQGTRLTVV.

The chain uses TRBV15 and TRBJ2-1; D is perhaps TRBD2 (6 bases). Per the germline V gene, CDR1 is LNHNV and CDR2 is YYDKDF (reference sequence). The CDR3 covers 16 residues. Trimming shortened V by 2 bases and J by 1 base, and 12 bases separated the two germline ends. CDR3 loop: CATSRHGGGSYNEQFF. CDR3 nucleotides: TGTGCCACCAGCAGACATGGGGGAGGTTCCTACAATGAGCAGTTCTTC.